This TCR beta chain was found in a study of blood T cell repertoires in COVID-19. Generated by immunoSEQ multiplex PCR, the TCRdb table keeps only in-frame clones and is missing some. The table includes under 100,000 clones, around four fifths detected once. CDR1 is WNHNN, CDR2 SYGVQD, per germline (reference sequence). This CDR3 has 14 amino acids. The V and J ends lost 0 bases and 4 bases, in that order; junction bases with no gene match: 1. This clone was detected a few times. Source material: peripheral blood. The chain uses TRBV10-1 and TRBJ2-3, with TRBD1 identical over 7 bases. This sequence originates from a woman between 65 and 79 years old with active or convalescent COVID-19. This chain's CDR3 is CASSESGTADTQYF. In DNA, the CDR3 is TGCGCCAGCAGTGAGTCGGGGACAGCAGATACGCAGTATTTT.